Included here is one T cell receptor beta chain sequence, with context. This sample is drawn from a study of PD-L1 blockade in urothelial cancer. Here immunoSEQ multiplex PCR was the method, and the copy in TCRdb shows in-frame clones only, minus some. The table lists 95,000 to 150,000 clones, more than 75% of them singletons. CDR3 length: 14 amino acids. The germline V gene has CDR1 SGHRS and CDR2 YFSETQ. V lost 0 bases, J lost 7 bases, and 11 bases lay in between. Time point noted: peripheral blood 6 weeks after treatment start. Sequencing used PBMCs, obtained around atezolizumab (anti-PD-L1) treatment. The V and J genes are TRBV5-1 and TRBJ1-5; D gene uncertain. The TCR comes from a man aged 50 or older with urothelial cancer. DNA of the CDR3: TGCGCCAGCAGCTTGGAGGGAGGAGGGCAGCCCCAGCATTTT. Translated: CASSLEGGGQPQHF.